This TCR beta chain was retrieved from a study of breast tumors, draining lymph nodes, adjacent tissues. Study-wide findings and caveats: Most tumor T cells seemingly derive from lymph node, then expand in tumor.

Samples came from axillary lymph nodes draining the breast cancer. Each CDR3 protein is one row after TCRdb ran MiXCR on the multiplex PCR reads. The data contain 270,000 or so distinct CDR3 sequences, over 25% of them singletons. The V and J ends lost 0 bases and 0 bases respectively, with 8 bases between them. This CDR3 has 16 amino acids. Ten or more counts support this clonotype. Its antigen is not known. The gene calls are TRBV12-3 or TRBV12-4 and TRBJ1-4, with D unresolved. The specimen sequenced was axillary lymph node tissue. The receptor was isolated from a female donor with breast cancer. Some clones in this sample may be carry-over from other donors' samples. The CDR3 DNA follows: TGTGCCAGCAGTTTAGCCGTAACGGCAACTAATGAAAAACTGTTTTTT. Translating it yields CASSLAVTATNEKLFF.